This TCR beta chain was captured in a study of blood T cells in healthy people across ages (dated by TCRdb to the mid-2010s). About the full investigation: In model experiments, template switching captured roughly one uniquely barcoded TCR beta cDNA molecule for every two T cells. The donors were divided into four age groups: young (average around 16 years), middle-aged (over 35), aged (62) and long-lived (roughly 88). To avoid experimental bias, donors of different ages were randomly spread across the sequencing lanes. Age-related changes in TCR beta repertoire diversity were measured in the study by deep sequencing normalized with unique cDNA molecular identifiers. Two additional independent replicas of 1 million unique cDNA reads from the same blood draw were analyzed for two donors (one aged 18 to 30 and one aged 80 or older). The study at large found these results: Because donor CMV infection status was unknown, age-related changes in expanded clonotypes were potentially confounded. The long-lived group showed more naive CD4+ T cells, fewer expanded clones and increased TCR diversity than the aged group, suggesting age selection. Estimates of total diversity based on one million sequenced T cells were regarded as lower bounds and as underestimates. There was a strong correlation between observed TCR beta diversity and the percentage of naive T cells measured by flow cytometry. Because profiling used bulk unsorted PBMCs, naive and antigen-experienced compartments could not be compared conclusively. As age increased, observed TCR beta diversity per million T cells dropped in a roughly linear way, and a significant reduction was already evident by age 40.

The library relied on 5' RACE. Reads for this sample came from an Illumina HiSeq 2500. The second PCR ran for roughly 7 to 11 cycles and used a J-beta primer mix along with a sample-barcoded 5' primer. Each TCR beta cDNA molecule received a unique molecular identifier from a template-switch 5' adaptor carrying 12 random nucleotides. Each sample yielded at least 3 million CDR3-containing paired-end reads. The Mint cDNA synthesis kit, primed by a TRBC-specific oligonucleotide, was used to synthesize first-strand cDNA from all RNA. After uracil-DNA glycosylase treatment, a first 18-cycle PCR used universal primers M1SS and BC2_uni_R on all cDNA. In the source study's methods: Normalization of each sample was performed by random selection of 1 million high-quality reads, each carrying a distinct molecular identifier. Instead of being binned into consensus sequences, reads with shared molecular identifiers were discarded. MiTCR, set to a Q25 quality threshold and the strictest error-elimination algorithm, was used for CDR3 identification, clonotype clustering and error correction. A nonparametric unseen species model using Euler transformation provided a lower-bound estimate of total TCR beta diversity. TCRdb applied fastp at Q25 and MiXCR to the public reads, then kept only in-frame beta chains. Identical CDR3 protein sequences are pooled into one entry, listed with their most common genes and DNA. In this record, the V and J calls reflect TCRdb's handling and not the investigators' own analysis. In this sample the table shows about 1.8 million distinct CDR3 sequences, less than 50% of which occur a single time. The ten largest clones capture less than 2.5% of the sample.

The approximately 39 donors, aged about 6 to 100 years, were systemically healthy Caucasian individuals from Russia. Ten milliliters of peripheral blood were drawn from each donor into EDTA-treated Vacutainer tubes. Ficoll-Paque density-gradient centrifugation was used to isolate PBMCs, with at least 6.5 million obtained per sample. Trizol reagent was used to extract total RNA from PBMCs, with at least 6 micrograms per sample. For every donor, flow cytometry on a PBMC aliquot measured the percentage of naive CD45RAhigh/CD27high T cells. As encoded in the germline V gene, CDR1 is SGHRS while CDR2 is YFSETQ. The CDR3, cysteine through phenylalanine, is 14 amino acids long. Only CDR3 DNA remains: 42 bases, in frame from the first base. V is cut by 3 bases and J by 0 bases, and the space between the germline ends is 10 bases. With respect to this clonotype: Its antigen is unknown. No much larger clone is present one base from it, and per-base qualities are unavailable.

What was sequenced was blood. This clonotype was obtained from a woman aged 35 to 49 in good health. The sequence links TRBV5-1 to TRBJ2-7, and the D gene may be TRBD2, 6 bases matching. The DNA reads TGCGCCAGCAGCTGGGGGAGGCCCTCCTACGAGCAGTACTTC. This is translated as CASSWGRPSYEQYF.